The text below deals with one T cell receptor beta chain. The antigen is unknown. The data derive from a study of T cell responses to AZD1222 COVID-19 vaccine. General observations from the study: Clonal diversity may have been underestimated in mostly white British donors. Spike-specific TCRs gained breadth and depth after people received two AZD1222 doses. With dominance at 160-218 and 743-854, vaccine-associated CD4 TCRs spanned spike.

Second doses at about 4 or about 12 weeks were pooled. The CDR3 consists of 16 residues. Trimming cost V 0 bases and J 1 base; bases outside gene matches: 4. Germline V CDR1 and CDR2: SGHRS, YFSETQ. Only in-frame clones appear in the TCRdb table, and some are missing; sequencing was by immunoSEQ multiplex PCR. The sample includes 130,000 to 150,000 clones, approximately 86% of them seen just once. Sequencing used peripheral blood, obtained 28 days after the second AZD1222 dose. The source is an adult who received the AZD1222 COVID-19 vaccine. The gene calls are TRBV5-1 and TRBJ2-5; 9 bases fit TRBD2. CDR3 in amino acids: CASSLGVAGVQETQYF. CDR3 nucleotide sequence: TGCGCCAGCAGCTTGGGGGTAGCGGGGGTCCAAGAGACCCAGTACTTC.